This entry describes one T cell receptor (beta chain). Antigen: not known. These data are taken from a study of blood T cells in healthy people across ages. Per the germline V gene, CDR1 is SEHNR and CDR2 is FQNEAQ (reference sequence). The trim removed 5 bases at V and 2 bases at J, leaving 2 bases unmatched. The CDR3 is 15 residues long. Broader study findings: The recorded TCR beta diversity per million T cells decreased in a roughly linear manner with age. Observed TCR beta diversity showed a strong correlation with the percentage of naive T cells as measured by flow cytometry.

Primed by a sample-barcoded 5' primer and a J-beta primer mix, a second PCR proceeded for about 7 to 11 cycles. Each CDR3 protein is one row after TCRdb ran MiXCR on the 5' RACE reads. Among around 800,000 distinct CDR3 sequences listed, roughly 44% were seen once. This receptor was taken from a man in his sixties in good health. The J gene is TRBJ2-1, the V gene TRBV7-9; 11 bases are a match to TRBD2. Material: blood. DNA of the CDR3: TGTGCCAGCAGCAGACTAGCGGGGACCTACAATGAGCAGTTCTTC. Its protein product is CASSRLAGTYNEQFF.